The TCR beta chain described here comes from a study of regulatory T cells in long-lasting Graves disease. Study-wide background: Persistent cases were those of Graves' disease that involved over 5 years of antithyroid drugs with positive TSH receptor antibodies.

The time point is: persistent/refractory GD, antithyroid drugs over 5 years with positive TRAb. Extracted RNA from PBMCs served as the source of the TCR library. The V gene's germline CDR1 is SNHLY and CDR2 FYNNEI. The length of the CDR3 is 14 residues. With 7 bases clipped from V and 3 bases from J, the junction kept 8 bases outside the gene matches. This clonotype has ten or more counts. Building the TCR beta libraries relied on iRepertoire HTBI primers, and CDR3 regions underwent Arm-PCR. TCRdb called the multiplex PCR reads again in MiXCR, with one record for every CDR3 protein. The table has 300,000 or so distinct CDR3 sequences, about 18% seen once.

The TCR comes from a female donor with Graves disease. This chain connects TRBV2 to TRBJ2-7, with 8 bases matching TRBD2. The sequencing here drew on peripheral blood mononuclear cells (PBMCs), taken when the disease was refractory, from a patient treated with antithyroid drugs. CDR3 nucleotides: TGTGCCAGCAACGGGGTAGCGGGGAGCTACGAGCAGTACTTC. The encoded protein is CASNGVAGSYEQYF.